This paragraph covers one TCR beta chain sequence. These data originate in a study of blood T cell repertoires in COVID-19. Germline V gene data show CDR1 as SEHNR and CDR2 as FQNEAQ (reference sequence). Germline trimming cut 4 bases from V and 6 bases from J; bases unmatched to any gene: 13. CDR3 length: 18 residues. Source study methods: Reference gene primer amplification yielded estimated nucleated cell counts. This table comes from immunoSEQ multiplex PCR, and its TCRdb copy is limited to in-frame clones, with some not included. That table supplies the V and J calls and clone size; D and trimming were determined from the DNA. Of about 400,000 clones listed, roughly 89% were seen once; the top ten hold 1.5% to 2%.

The J gene is TRBJ2-1, the V gene TRBV7-9, with 12 bases lining up with TRBD2. Sequenced material: PBMCs or T cells enriched from blood (not recorded which). The source is a woman aged 25-40 years who had recovered from COVID-19. CDR3 amino acids: CASSSKLRLAGVVNEQFF. The DNA for the CDR3 is TGTGCCAGCAGCTCCAAATTGAGACTAGCGGGAGTAGTCAATGAGCAGTTCTTC.